The T cell receptor (beta chain) described here comes from a study of T cell repertoires in cytomegalovirus infection. The CDR3 is 15 amino acids. CDR1 is SEHNR, CDR2 FQNEAQ, per germline (reference sequence). V was trimmed by 5 bases and J by 0 bases, leaving 14 bases between them. TCRdb redid the calling of the reads with MiXCR, one entry per CDR3 protein. The sample includes a few hundred thousand distinct CDR3 sequences, more than 25% of them seen just once. The sequence came from a human donor in good health (CMV status not recorded). Some clones in this sample may be carry-over from other donors' samples. This chain connects TRBV7-9 to TRBJ2-7; maybe TRBD1 (6 bases). The sample comprised PBMCs. CDR3 bases: TGTGCCAGCAGCCCTCCGAGGACAGCCTCCTACGAGCAGTACTTC. Protein sequence: CASSPPRTASYEQYF.